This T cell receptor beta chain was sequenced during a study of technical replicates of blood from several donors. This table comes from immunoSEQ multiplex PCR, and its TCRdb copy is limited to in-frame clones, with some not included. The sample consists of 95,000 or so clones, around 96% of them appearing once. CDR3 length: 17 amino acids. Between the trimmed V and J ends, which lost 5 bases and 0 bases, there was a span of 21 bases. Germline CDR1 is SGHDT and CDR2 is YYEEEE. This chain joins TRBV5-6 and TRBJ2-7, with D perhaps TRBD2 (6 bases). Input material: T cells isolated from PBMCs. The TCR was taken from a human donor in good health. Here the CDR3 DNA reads TGTGCCAGCAGTGGGCCTACAATACTAGCTTCCTCCTACGAGCAGTACTTC. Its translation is CASSGPTILASSYEQYF.